Sequencing of this TCR beta chain was carried out in a study of vaccination and CD4 T cells after COVID-19. Study-level background: The study collected post-vaccine samples a median roughly 75 days after dose two, with a range of 14 to 241. Findings and limits, study-wide: The median count of SARS-CoV-2-reactive clonotypes rose from 21 to 38, not significantly. Convalescent patients were relatively few, and early post-infection timepoints were missing.

The study sequenced cultured CD4+ T cell DNA using the Oncomine TCR Beta short-read assay. TCRdb ran MiXCR on the PCR reads and lists one entry per CDR3 protein. The sample carries about 13,000 distinct CDR3 sequences, 41% recorded once. This clonotype was detected a few times. Antigen: not known. The treatment was: roughly ten-day PBMC culture with coronavirus spike peptide pools or control peptides (ViraFEST assay). Peptide pool stimulation in ViraFEST expanded antigen-specific T cells, whose TCRs were then sequenced. Germline V gene data show CDR1 as SGHTA and CDR2 as FQGNSA. The CDR3 sequence is 14 residues long. V dropped 1 base and J dropped 7; count of bases not matched to a gene: 2.

The chain employs TRBV7-2 and TRBJ1-2; 11 positions match TRBD1. The sequence derives from a human donor who had recovered from COVID-19. This sample comprised CD4+ T cells from blood, cultured in vitro, obtained after SARS-CoV-2 vaccination. The CDR3 loop reads CASSLVDRGLGYTF. CDR3 sequence (DNA): TGTGCCAGCAGCTTAGTGGACAGGGGGCTTGGCTACACCTTC.